This TCR beta chain comes out of a study of early T cells in non-severe SARS-CoV-2 infection. The wider study: Bulk RNA isolated from unsorted whole blood underwent sequencing; chains were not paired. Study findings and constraints: The VDJdb matching leaned toward anti-spike CD8 responses and overlooked private and CD4 specificities.

Attached unique molecular identifiers marked individual cDNA molecules. In TCRdb, the 5' RACE reads were re-called with MiXCR into one record per CDR3 protein. The profile shows some 80,000 distinct CDR3 sequences, around 12% of them singletons. This clonotype came up a few times. What it binds is unknown. V lost 7 bases, J lost 6 bases, and 6 bases stayed unmatched. Germline CDR1 reads MNHNS; CDR2 reads SASEGT. This CDR3 spans 13 amino acids. The material sequenced was whole blood. The TCR sequence derives from an adult who was a healthcare worker with PCR-confirmed SARS-CoV-2 infection or an uninfected control (not recorded which). The chain links TRBV6-1 to TRBJ2-7, with TRBD1 matching over 10 bases. CDR3 residues: CASTIGQGGEQYF. CDR3 coding DNA: TGTGCCAGCACTATCGGACAGGGGGGCGAGCAGTACTTC.